The 10 T cell receptor beta chains presented below share a single source sample, sequenced in a study of T cells in Graves' hyperthyroidism and ophthalmopathy. The source material, RNA transcripts, was used to amplify TCR beta CDR3 regions. The HTBI primer set was used in a first-round RT-PCR of the TCR CDR3. MiXCR, run by TCRdb on the multiplex PCR reads, gives a single entry per CDR3 protein. The table shows about 560,000 distinct CDR3 sequences, with around 14% occurring only once. The material sequenced was blood. Receptors were obtained from a woman aged 25 to 39 with Graves' hyperthyroidism.

Many counts were recorded for this clonotype. The chain couples TRBV20-1 to TRBJ1-5; 8 bases agree with TRBD1. The CDR3 has 14 residues. Germline values: CDR1 DFQATT, CDR2 SNEGSKA (reference sequence). The junction had 1 base not matched to a gene; V was cut back by 0 bases and J by 3 bases. CDR3 loop: CSAREDRVNQPQHF. CDR3 sequence (DNA): TGCAGTGCTAGAGAGGACAGGGTCAATCAGCCCCAGCATTTT.

This chain links TRBV5-1 with TRBJ2-1; TRBD2 matches 8 bases. The DNA end lines up better with TRBJ2-7; the J call may be wrong. The CDR3 contains 15 residues. The V gene's germline CDR1 is SGHRS and CDR2 YFSETQ. The CDR3 DNA reads as TGCGCCAGCAGCTTGTCTAGCGGGTCCTACAATGAGCAGTACTTC. Its protein is CASSLSSGSYNEQYF.

This clonotype was counted ten times or more. The V call is TRBV27, the J call TRBJ1-1; a weak D match, TRBD1 (5 bases). Trimming shortened V by 5 bases and J by 5 bases, and 18 bases separated the two germline ends. This CDR3 has 15 amino acids. The germline V gene encodes CDR1 MNHEY and CDR2 SMNVEV (reference sequence). CDR3 loop: CASSRGPALKTEAFF. The CDR3 DNA reads as TGTGCCAGCAGTAGGGGACCGGCCCTTAAGACTGAAGCTTTCTTT.

Many counts were recorded for this clonotype. This chain connects TRBV11-2 to TRBJ2-2; D call uncertain. Trimming pared 0 bases from V and 4 bases from J, leaving 6 bases between. Per germline, CDR1 SGHAT and CDR2 FQNNGV. The CDR3 sequence is 14 residues long. The CDR3 sequence is CASSLELLTGELFF. In DNA form, the CDR3 reads TGTGCCAGCAGCTTAGAACTACTCACCGGGGAGCTGTTTTTT. Combining the CDR3 with reference TRBV11-2 and TRBJ2-2 gives the whole variable domain EAGVAQSPRYKIIEKRQSVAFWCNPISGHATLYWYQQILGQGPKLLIQFQNNGVVDDSQLPKDRFSAERLKGVDSTLKIQPAKLEDSAVYLCASSLELLTGELFFGEGSRLTVL.

This clonotype has ten or more counts. This chain connects TRBV11-1 to TRBJ2-3; the D gene is possibly TRBD2 (7 bases). The V end lost 5 bases, the J end lost 1 base, and 16 bases lay between the germline ends. The germline V gene has CDR1 SGHAT and CDR2 FQDESV (reference sequence). The CDR3 sequence is 16 residues long. The CDR3 sequence: CASSTVWRGRTDTQYF. Here the CDR3 DNA reads TGTGCCAGCAGCACCGTCTGGCGGGGGCGCACAGATACGCAGTATTTT.

The chain joins TRBV19 to TRBJ1-3, with 9 bases aligning to TRBD1. The junction had 14 bases not matched to a gene; V was cut back by 6 bases and J by 8 bases. This CDR3 spans 16 amino acids. CDR1 is LNHDA, CDR2 SQIVND, per germline (reference sequence). DNA for the CDR3: TGTGCCAGTAGACGACCGGGACAGGGTAACGGGGACACCATATATTTT. Its protein product is CASRRPGQGNGDTIYF.

This clonotype was seen at least ten times. J is TRBJ1-1 and V is TRBV12-5; D is ambiguous. The CDR3 sequence is 16 residues long. Germline-derived CDR1 and CDR2 are LGHNT and FRNRAP. The V and J ends lost 0 bases and 6 bases respectively, with 17 bases between them. The CDR3 here is CASGLVLTASLPEAFF. In DNA, the CDR3 is TGTGCTAGTGGTTTGGTACTTACAGCCAGCCTGCCTGAAGCTTTCTTT.

This clonotype occurred many times. This rearrangement joins TRBV2 to TRBJ1-1, with unresolved D. This CDR3 region has 15 residues. CDR1 SNHLY and CDR2 FYNNEI come from the germline V gene. V lost 2 bases, J lost 2 bases, and 12 bases lay in between. DNA of the CDR3: TGTGCCAGCAGTGAATTGGGAGACACAAACACTGAAGCTTTCTTT. It codes for CASSELGDTNTEAFF.

As to this clonotype: A junction end diverges from the germline sequence, so it may reflect a read error. In nucleotides, the CDR3 is TGTGCCAGTAGTGCACAGACAGGGATCAATCGGCCCCAGCATTTT. As protein: CASSAQTGINRPQHF. J is TRBJ1-5 and V is TRBV19; TRBD1 matches at 7 bases. This CDR3 has 15 amino acids. Germline V gene lookup returns CDR1 LNHDA and CDR2 SQIVND (reference sequence).

This clonotype was seen repeatedly, ten times or more. This rearrangement joins TRBV12-3 or TRBV12-4 to TRBJ1-4; D unresolved. V lost 7 bases and J 4 bases, leaving 16 bases between the germline ends. This CDR3 has 15 amino acids. The CDR3 DNA is TGTGCCAGCACCCCACCAGCCGTCAGTAATGAAAAACTGTTTTTT. Its translation is CASTPPAVSNEKLFF.